There are a few counts of the clone carrying this TCR beta chain. Its antigen is still unknown. The data stem from a study of T-cell memory formation after mild COVID-19. Study details: Most TCR clusters belonged to a single donor.

A single record per CDR3 protein comes from TCRdb applying MiXCR to the 5' RACE reads. The profile shows roughly 250,000 distinct CDR3 sequences, about a sixth of them singletons. From germline, CDR1 is SGHVS and CDR2 FQNEAQ. This CDR3 contains 12 residues. The germline V and J ends were trimmed by 1 base and 15 bases, with 13 bases remaining between them. Study-wide findings and caveats: Cross-reactive memory seemingly joined, as some responding clones were found in pre-infection memory.

This TCR was sampled from a man younger than 35 who had mild COVID-19 (a few samples of this study predate the infection). Cell type and time point are not known. Sequenced material: PBMCs or a T cell subset sorted from them (not recorded which). The chain is built from TRBV7-8 and TRBJ2-1; D is perhaps TRBD1 (5 bases). CDR3 region: CASSLEGLGRFF. CDR3 bases: TGTGCCAGCAGCTTAGAGGGGTTGGGCCGGTTCTTC.